This T cell receptor (beta chain) comes out of a study of molecular identifiers for immune sequencing clone quantification (dated by TCRdb to between 2017 and 2018). Regarding the study in general: For a replicate experiment, the RNA from either roughly 18,000 or 92,000 naive CD8 T cells was divided into five aliquots, and four of those aliquots went on to sequencing. The study was a methods study using CD8 T cells to benchmark molecular-identifier clustering-based TCR repertoire sequencing (MIDCIRS) and TCR RNA copy counting.

Libraries were built with PCR. Sequencing used a NextSeq 500. Bulk TCR libraries were made following a previously described method, with the TCR primers given in Table S5. The Qiagen AllPrep DNA/RNA kit was used to purify total RNA. Before any analysis, reads coming from multiple sequencing runs of the same library were combined into one pool. Concerning the study's data processing: Reads were retained only if the reads had an exact TCR constant sequence, and the retained reads were trimmed to 150 nt and grouped according to their 12-nt molecular barcodes. Reads inside each barcode group were sub-clustered using a 15% Levenshtein threshold, and a quality-weighted consensus sequence was constructed for each RNA molecule. Non-functional sequences were excluded, and lower-count sequences lying one edit away from another sequence were also excluded. Based on a fit of two negative binomial distributions, barcode sub-clusters having less than 20% of the maximum read count were discarded. The public reads were reanalyzed by TCRdb: fastp trimming at Q25, MiXCR alignment, in-frame beta chains only. Merged by CDR3 protein, the rows form single entries marked with the most common genes and DNA. The V and J calls were determined by TCRdb, not by the authors. Within this sample are approximately 90,000 distinct CDR3 sequences, with 20% to 30% of them counted one time only. The biggest ten clones account for about 0.99% of the sample.

The germline V gene supplies CDR1 SNHLY and CDR2 FYNNEI. Relative to germline, V is 4 bases shorter and J is 0 bases shorter, with 11 bases between their ends. The CDR3 has 15 amino acids, counting the end cysteine and phenylalanine. CDR3 DNA only is kept here, 45 bases in frame from base 1. Libraries of naive CD8 T cells were generated from about 21,000 to 970,000 sorted cells, with 10%, 30% or 50% of the purified RNA used. Naive CD8 T cells, defined as CD8+CD4-CCR7+CD45RA+, were FACS-sorted into RLT Plus buffer on a BD FACSAria II. To test detection sensitivity, Jurkat RNA equivalent to about eleven TCR copies was spiked into samples of about 20,000-1,100,000 naive CD8 T cells. CD8 T cells were enriched with RosetteSep CD8+ T Cell Enrichment Cocktail and Ficoll-Paque, followed by ACK red cell lysis. Overall study results and their limits: Highly expanded clone sizes could be underestimated because identical TCR molecules may share a barcode. Modeling estimated roughly 3 recovered TCR RNA copies per cell, compared with about 10 by digital PCR, which implies around 30% capture efficiency. When barcode sub-clustering was omitted, TCR diversity was inflated by chimeric consensus sequences, with chimeras reaching as high as 47%. Naive libraries contained spiked-in Jurkat TCR RNA (roughly 10 copies' worth), which is not part of the donor repertoire. In CMV-specific effector cells, clones with more than 20 RNA copies contained over 99% of molecules, whereas in naive cells such clones contained under 1% of molecules. Spiked-in Jurkat TCR RNA equal to a single cell's worth was reported to be detectable even within 1,200,000 naive CD8 T cells.

Many counts were recorded for this clonotype. Its antigen is currently not known. Per-base quality was not reported, and no clone a single base away is much larger than it. The TCR comes from a human donor in good health. Some libraries in this study had Jurkat cell RNA spiked in. The specimen sequenced was naive CD8+ T cells from blood, with Jurkat cell RNA spiked in. The sample's cell subset or site label is to be understood as: FACS-sorted CD8+CD4-CCR7+CD45RA+ naive T cells. This receptor chain uses TRBV2 and TRBJ2-3; the D gene remains uncertain. The CDR3 has the sequence CASSGQAGSTDTQYF. In nucleotide form, the sequence is TGTGCCAGCAGTGGTCAAGCAGGAAGCACAGATACGCAGTATTTT.